This TCR beta chain was recovered during a study of OX40 agonist ivuxolimab in advanced cancers. J lost 4 bases, V lost 6 bases, and 2 bases had no gene match. This CDR3 is built from 13 residues. Germline-derived CDR1 and CDR2 are SNHLY and FYNNEI. TCRdb keeps only in-frame clones here, not all; method: immunoSEQ multiplex PCR. The table lists more than 75,000 clones, 70% to 85% of them singletons. This sample comprised CD4+ or CD8+ T cells sorted from blood, obtained in a trial of the OX40 agonist ivuxolimab. The clonotype was recovered from an adult with an advanced solid tumor such as melanoma, head and neck, liver or kidney cancer. This chain connects TRBV2 to TRBJ2-2; TRBD1 matches 7 bases. CDR3 in amino acids: CASRGQPTGELFF. The CDR3 DNA reads TGTGCCAGCAGGGGACAGCCCACCGGGGAGCTGTTTTTT.